These 17 T cell receptor beta chains were all obtained from the same sample, sequenced in a study of cytomegalovirus exposure and HLA in healthy donors. The PCR employed 60 Vbeta primers together with 13 Jbeta primers. Only in-frame clones appear in the TCRdb table, and some are missing; sequencing was by immunoSEQ multiplex PCR. The table includes about 240,000 clones, around 80% detected once. The sample consisted of PBMCs. Receptors were obtained from a woman aged 60-75 years in good health and CMV-seropositive.

This chain joins TRBV29-1 and TRBJ2-2; D remains ambiguous. CDR3 size: 13 residues. CDR1 is SQVTM and CDR2 is ANQGSEA in the germline V gene. V shed 1 base and J shed 6 bases, with 9 bases lying between them. In DNA, the CDR3 is TGCAGCGTTGAAGGTACCATAGCCGGGGAGCTGTTTTTT. Translating gives CSVEGTIAGELFF.

The gene calls are TRBV19 and TRBJ1-5, with a weak D call TRBD1 (6 bases). Looked up from germline, CDR1 is LNHDA and CDR2 is SQIVND (reference sequence). Trimming took off 4 bases at V and 5 bases at J, with 24 bases between the two ends. The CDR3 has 18 amino acids. CDR3 loop: CASSNTPISVTGYQPQHF. The CDR3 nucleotides are TGTGCCAGTAGTAATACCCCAATCTCTGTTACAGGGTATCAGCCCCAGCATTTT.

This chain links TRBV11-2 with TRBJ2-5; 7 nucleotides match TRBD1. CDR1 SGHAT and CDR2 FQNNGV come from the germline V gene. The CDR3 consists of 18 residues. J lost 2 bases, V lost 6 bases, and 18 bases had no gene match. The DNA for the CDR3 is TGTGCCAGCAGTACAATCTCTCCCCTTGGACAGGTACAAGAGACCCAGTACTTC. Translation: CASSTISPLGQVQETQYF.

Only a few counts were recorded for this clone. The rearrangement uses TRBV19 and TRBJ2-5, with D perhaps TRBD2 (6 bases). The CDR3 spans 14 residues. Trimming cost V 5 bases and J 9 bases, with 19 bases left between them. Looked up from germline, CDR1 is LNHDA and CDR2 is SQIVND (reference sequence). The CDR3: CASSGKGRDRAQYF. The CDR3, as DNA: TGTGCCAGTAGTGGGAAAGGGCGGGATCGGGCCCAGTACTTC.

A few counts support this clone. The genes are TRBV7-9 and TRBJ1-1; 8 positions agree with TRBD1. The CDR3 covers 16 residues. CDR1 and CDR2 (germline): SEHNR, FQNEAQ (reference sequence). The V and J ends lost 4 bases and 0 bases, in that order; junction bases with no gene match: 7. The CDR3 region is CASSSGIRGLNTEAFF. The CDR3 nucleotides are TGTGCCAGCAGCTCCGGAATCAGGGGGCTGAACACTGAAGCTTTCTTT.

In DNA form, the CDR3 reads TGTGCCCAGGGACAGGGTAGCAATCAGCCCCAGCATTTT. This translates into CAQGQGSNQPQHF. The rearrangement joins TRBV6-5 to TRBJ1-5; 9 positions match TRBD1. CDR1 and CDR2 from the germline V gene are MNHEY and SVGAGI. The CDR3 runs 13 residues. J gave up 0 bases and V 11 bases, and 2 bases lay outside the gene matches.

The CDR3 sequence: CASSLEGLTSSITDTQYF. The CDR3 coding sequence is TGCGCCAGCAGCTTGGAGGGACTGACTTCGTCAATCACAGATACGCAGTATTTT. V gene TRBV5-1 combines with J gene TRBJ2-3; D possibly corresponds to TRBD2 (6 bases). The CDR3 covers 18 residues. V lost 0 bases and J lost 2, with 19 bases in between. Per germline, CDR1 SGHRS and CDR2 YFSETQ.

This clone appeared once. This rearrangement joins TRBV19 to TRBJ2-2; D perhaps matches TRBD2 (5 bases). The CDR3 spans 15 residues. The V end was cut by 4 bases, the J end by 4 bases, with 13 bases between. CDR1 is LNHDA and CDR2 is SQIVND in the germline V gene (reference sequence). This CDR3 reads CASSTGVRSTGELFF. The DNA for the CDR3 is TGTGCCAGTAGTACCGGGGTGCGGTCCACCGGGGAGCTGTTTTTT.

V usage is TRBV7-2 and J usage is TRBJ2-5; D perhaps matches TRBD2 (6 bases). From germline, CDR1 is SGHTA and CDR2 FQGNSA. V lost 2 bases and J 2 bases, leaving 9 bases between the germline ends. This CDR3 region has 14 residues. The CDR3 sequence is CASSLYAGQETQYF. For the CDR3, the DNA is TGTGCCAGCAGCTTATACGCGGGGCAAGAGACCCAGTACTTC.

The V call is TRBV13, the J call TRBJ1-4; 9 nucleotides agree with TRBD1. CDR1 is PRHDT, CDR2 FYEKMQ, per germline (reference sequence). With V trimmed by 4 bases and J by 2 bases, 11 bases remained unmatched. The CDR3 is made up of 18 amino acids. CDR3 sequence reads: CASSSGIGTGTTNEKLFF. The CDR3 coding sequence is TGTGCCAGCAGCTCAGGGATCGGGACAGGGACCACTAATGAAAAACTGTTTTTT.

This chain links TRBV19 with TRBJ2-5; TRBD1 aligns across 9 bases. This CDR3 spans 16 amino acids. Unmatched junction bases numbered 8, after V lost 1 base and J lost 5 bases. Germline loops: CDR1 LNHDA, CDR2 SQIVND (reference sequence). The CDR3 sequence: CASSIGGTGTGETQYF. CDR3 sequence (DNA): TGTGCCAGTAGTATAGGCGGGACAGGGACTGGGGAGACCCAGTACTTC.

The chain joins TRBV28 to TRBJ2-3, with unresolved D. The CDR3 contains 15 residues. Deletions cut 7 bases from V and 1 base from J, with 15 bases between. Germline V gene lookup returns CDR1 MDHEN and CDR2 SYDVKM. The CDR3 protein is CASTSLPQGTDTQYF. The CDR3 DNA is TGTGCCAGCACCTCCCTCCCCCAGGGCACAGATACGCAGTATTTT.

The rearrangement uses TRBV29-1 and TRBJ1-2; 7 positions match TRBD1. The CDR3 runs to 12 residues. The germline CDR1 and CDR2 sequences are SQVTM and ANQGSEA. J was trimmed by 4 bases and V by 5 bases; bases with no gene match: 4. The CDR3 loop reads CSVWDSSYGYTF. The CDR3 DNA sequence: TGCAGCGTTTGGGACAGCTCCTATGGCTACACCTTC.

The rearrangement links TRBV21-1 to TRBJ2-7; the table gives TRBD2 as D, unverified against the DNA. TRBV21-1 constitutes a pseudogene. The CDR3 is 14 residues long. The CDR3 reads CASSLDSNPYEQYF. For the CDR3, the DNA is TGTGCCAGCAGCTTGGACTCAAACCCCTACGAGCAGTACTTC.

The gene calls are TRBV9 and TRBJ2-1; 9 nucleotides agree with TRBD2. The germline gives CDR1 SGDLS, CDR2 YYNGEE. V was clipped by 1 base and J by 9 bases; unmatched bases: 8. CDR3 length equals 15 residues. In DNA form, the CDR3 reads TGTGCCAGCAGCGTATCCGGCGGGAGGGCCACTGAGCAGTTCTTC. Its translation: CASSVSGGRATEQFF.

There are a few counts of this clone. The V and J genes are TRBV6-5 and TRBJ1-4; 7 bases fit TRBD1. The CDR3 contains 13 residues. CDR1 and CDR2 (germline): MNHEY, SVGAGI. The CDR3 coding sequence is TGTGCTTTGCTCGGGACAGATAATGAAAAACTGTTTTTT. It specifies CALLGTDNEKLFF.

The rearrangement links TRBV6-5 to TRBJ1-2; the D gene is possibly TRBD1 (5 bases). There are 15 residues in the CDR3. Germline V CDR1 and CDR2: MNHEY, SVGAGI. V was trimmed by 4 bases and J by 0 bases, leaving 12 bases between them. CDR3 in amino acids: CASSSWGRTNYGYTF. CDR3 bases: TGTGCCAGCAGTTCGTGGGGCCGGACTAACTATGGCTACACCTTC.